Only one count was recorded for the clone carrying this T cell receptor beta chain. This sample is part of a study of blood T cell repertoires in COVID-19. At the level of the study: COVID-19 samples from acute and convalescent phases originated in the United States, Italy and Spain. T cells, B-cell-depleted T cells, or PBMCs supplied cDNA or gDNA.

Original methodology: Estimated nucleated cell counts came from reference gene primer amplification. Some clones are missing from TCRdb's copy, which holds only in-frame ones; the method was immunoSEQ multiplex PCR. For V, J and clone size, that table is used; D and trimming come from the DNA. Counted here are tens of thousands of clones, 90% occurring once; the ten biggest clones make up roughly 1.3%. The sequence was collected from a man in his 60s with acute or convalescent COVID-19. Sequenced sample: peripheral blood.

CDR3 residues: CASRMSADTEAFF. The CDR3 bases are TGCGCCAGCAGGATGTCGGCGGACACTGAAGCTTTCTTT. This chain connects TRBV5-1 to TRBJ1-1; D gene uncertain. Between the trimmed V and J ends, which lost 5 bases and 3 bases, there was a span of 11 bases. Germline V gene sequence: CDR1 SGHRS, CDR2 YFSETQ. The CDR3 is 13 amino acids.